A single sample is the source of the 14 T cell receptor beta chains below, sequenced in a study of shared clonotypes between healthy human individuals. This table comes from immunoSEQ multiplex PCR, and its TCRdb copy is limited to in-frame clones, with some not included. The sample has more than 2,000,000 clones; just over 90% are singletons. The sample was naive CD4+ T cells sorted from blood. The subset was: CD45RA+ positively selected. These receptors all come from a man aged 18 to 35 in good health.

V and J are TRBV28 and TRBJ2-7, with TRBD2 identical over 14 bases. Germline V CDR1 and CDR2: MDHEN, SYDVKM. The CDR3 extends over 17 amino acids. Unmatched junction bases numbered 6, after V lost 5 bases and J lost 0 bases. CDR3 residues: CASSRLAGGLLSYEQYF. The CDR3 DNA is TGTGCCAGCAGTAGACTAGCGGGGGGGCTTCTCTCCTACGAGCAGTACTTC.

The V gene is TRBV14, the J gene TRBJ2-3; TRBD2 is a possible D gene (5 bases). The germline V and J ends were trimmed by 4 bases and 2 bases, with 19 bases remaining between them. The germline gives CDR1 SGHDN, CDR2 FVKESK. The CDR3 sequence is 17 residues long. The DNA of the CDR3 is TGTGCCAGCAGCCCCAAATGGACCTGGAGGCCCACAGATACGCAGTATTTT. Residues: CASSPKWTWRPTDTQYF.

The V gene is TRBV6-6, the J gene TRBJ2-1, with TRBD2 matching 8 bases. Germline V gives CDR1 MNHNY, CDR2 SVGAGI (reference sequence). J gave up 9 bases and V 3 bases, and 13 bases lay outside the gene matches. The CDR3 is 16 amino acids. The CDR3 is CASSYPAGGKRGEQFF. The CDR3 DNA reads TGTGCCAGCAGTTATCCGGCGGGGGGCAAAAGGGGTGAGCAGTTCTTC.

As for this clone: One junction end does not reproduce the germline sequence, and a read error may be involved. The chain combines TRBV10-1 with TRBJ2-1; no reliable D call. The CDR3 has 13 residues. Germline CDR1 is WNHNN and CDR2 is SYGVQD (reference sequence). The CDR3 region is CASTQTPRLPQVF. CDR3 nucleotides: TGCGCCAGCACTCAAACACCCCGACTCCCCCAGGTCTTC.

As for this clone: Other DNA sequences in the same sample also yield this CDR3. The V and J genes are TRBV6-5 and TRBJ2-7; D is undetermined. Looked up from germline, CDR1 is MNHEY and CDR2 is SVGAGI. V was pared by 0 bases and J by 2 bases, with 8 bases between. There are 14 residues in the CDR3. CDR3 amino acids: CASSYSSYAYEQYF. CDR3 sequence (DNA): TGTGCCAGCAGTTACTCGTCGTATGCCTACGAGCAGTACTTC.

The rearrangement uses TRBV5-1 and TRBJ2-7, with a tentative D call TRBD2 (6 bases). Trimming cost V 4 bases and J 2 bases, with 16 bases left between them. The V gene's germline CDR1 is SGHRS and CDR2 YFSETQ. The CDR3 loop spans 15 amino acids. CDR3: CASSRGTDQTYEQYF. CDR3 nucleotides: TGCGCCAGCAGCCGCGGGACGGACCAGACCTACGAGCAGTACTTC.

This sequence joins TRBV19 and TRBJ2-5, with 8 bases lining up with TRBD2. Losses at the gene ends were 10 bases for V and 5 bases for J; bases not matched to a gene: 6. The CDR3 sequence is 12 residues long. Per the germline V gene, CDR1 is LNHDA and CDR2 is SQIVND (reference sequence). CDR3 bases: TGTGCCACACGCGGGGGGATTGAGACCCAGTACTTC. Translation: CATRGGIETQYF.

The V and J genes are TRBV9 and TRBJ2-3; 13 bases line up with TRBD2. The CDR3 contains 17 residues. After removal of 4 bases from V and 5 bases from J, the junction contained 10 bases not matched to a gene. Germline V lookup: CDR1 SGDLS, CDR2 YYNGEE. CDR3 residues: CASSPSLGLAGVDTQYF. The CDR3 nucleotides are TGTGCCAGCAGCCCCAGCCTAGGACTAGCGGGAGTAGATACGCAGTATTTT.

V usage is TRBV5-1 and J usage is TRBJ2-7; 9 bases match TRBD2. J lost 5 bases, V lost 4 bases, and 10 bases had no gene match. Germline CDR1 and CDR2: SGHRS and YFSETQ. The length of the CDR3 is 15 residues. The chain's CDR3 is CASSPRGSSGNEQYF. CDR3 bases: TGCGCCAGCAGCCCCCGCGGGTCTAGCGGGAACGAGCAGTACTTC.

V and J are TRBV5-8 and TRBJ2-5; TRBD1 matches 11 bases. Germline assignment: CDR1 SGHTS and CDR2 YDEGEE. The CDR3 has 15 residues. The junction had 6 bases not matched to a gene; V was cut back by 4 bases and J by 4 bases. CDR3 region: CASSGDRGSSETQYF. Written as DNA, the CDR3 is TGTGCCAGCAGCGGGGACAGGGGGTCTTCAGAGACCCAGTACTTC.

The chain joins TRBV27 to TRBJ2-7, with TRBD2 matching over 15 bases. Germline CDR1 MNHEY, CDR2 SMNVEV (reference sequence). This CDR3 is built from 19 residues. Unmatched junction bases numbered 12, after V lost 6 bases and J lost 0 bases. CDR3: CASRIYGTSGRPTSYEQYF. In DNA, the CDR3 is TGTGCCAGCAGAATCTACGGGACTAGCGGGAGGCCAACCTCCTACGAGCAGTACTTC.

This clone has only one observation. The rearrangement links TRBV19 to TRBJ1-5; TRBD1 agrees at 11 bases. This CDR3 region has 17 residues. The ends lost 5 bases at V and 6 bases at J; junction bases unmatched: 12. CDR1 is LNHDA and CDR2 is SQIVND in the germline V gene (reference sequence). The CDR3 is CASSGASGQGVFQPQHF. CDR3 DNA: TGTGCCAGTAGTGGAGCCTCGGGACAGGGGGTTTTTCAGCCCCAGCATTTT.

The CDR3 loop reads CATSRKEDRGATNEKLFF. The CDR3 DNA reads as TGTGCCACCAGCAGGAAAGAGGACAGGGGTGCAACTAATGAAAAACTGTTTTTT. The V and J genes are TRBV15 and TRBJ1-4; 9 bases are shared with TRBD1. V shed 3 bases and J 0 bases; nucleotides not matched to a gene: 8. Germline lookup yields CDR1 LNHNV and CDR2 YYDKDF (reference sequence). The CDR3 consists of 18 residues. Complete variable domain (other parts from reference TRBV15 and TRBJ1-4): DAMVIQNPRYQVTQFGKPVTLSCSQTLNHNVMYWYQQKSSQAPKLLFHYYDKDFNNEADTPDNFQSRRPNTSFCFLDIRSPGLGDTAMYLCATSRKEDRGATNEKLFFGSGTQLSVL.

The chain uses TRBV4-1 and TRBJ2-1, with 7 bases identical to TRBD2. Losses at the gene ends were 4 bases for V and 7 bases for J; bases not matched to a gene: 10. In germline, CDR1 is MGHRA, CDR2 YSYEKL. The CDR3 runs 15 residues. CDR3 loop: CASSLERGVWNEQFF. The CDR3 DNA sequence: TGCGCCAGCAGCCTCGAGCGGGGTGTTTGGAATGAGCAGTTCTTC.